This T cell receptor beta chain was recovered during a study of spatial heterogeneity in lung cancer. Study findings and constraints: Within tumors, counts of expanded alpha and beta TCRs tracked tumor mutation counts.

The CDR3 is 18 amino acids. Losses at the gene ends were 5 bases for V and 1 base for J; bases not matched to a gene: 8. Germline V gene lookup returns CDR1 SGHAT and CDR2 FQNNGV. TCRdb recomputed calls from the 5' RACE reads with MiXCR, one row per CDR3 protein. The profile shows 3,000 to 4,000 distinct CDR3 sequences, approximately 9% of them singletons. This clonotype is judged hyperexpanded. Its antigen is not known. Described time point: sample taken at primary tumor resection. The rearrangement uses TRBV11-2 and TRBJ2-7; 16 bases align to TRBD2. The specimen comprised lung tumor tissue, sampled at surgery. The sequence was collected from a male donor with early-stage non-small cell lung cancer. CDR3 sequence: CASSLQGLAGGPSYEQYF. Written as DNA, the CDR3 is TGTGCCAGCAGCCTACAGGGACTAGCGGGAGGGCCGTCCTACGAGCAGTACTTC.